The source of this T cell receptor beta chain is a study of blood T cell repertoires in COVID-19. Sequenced by immunoSEQ multiplex PCR; TCRdb stores in-frame clones only, minus some. The sample consists of about 140,000 clones, around 81% of them appearing once. J gave up 8 bases and V 3 bases, and 6 bases lay outside the gene matches. This CDR3 contains 13 residues. The germline gives CDR1 MDHEN, CDR2 SYDVKM. The sequence came from a human donor in a cohort sampled during active COVID-19. The chain couples TRBV28 to TRBJ1-2, with 7 bases matching TRBD1. Sequencing was performed on peripheral blood. CDR3: CASSFEGARGYTF. The CDR3 DNA is TGTGCCAGCAGTTTCGAGGGGGCGCGGGGCTACACCTTC.